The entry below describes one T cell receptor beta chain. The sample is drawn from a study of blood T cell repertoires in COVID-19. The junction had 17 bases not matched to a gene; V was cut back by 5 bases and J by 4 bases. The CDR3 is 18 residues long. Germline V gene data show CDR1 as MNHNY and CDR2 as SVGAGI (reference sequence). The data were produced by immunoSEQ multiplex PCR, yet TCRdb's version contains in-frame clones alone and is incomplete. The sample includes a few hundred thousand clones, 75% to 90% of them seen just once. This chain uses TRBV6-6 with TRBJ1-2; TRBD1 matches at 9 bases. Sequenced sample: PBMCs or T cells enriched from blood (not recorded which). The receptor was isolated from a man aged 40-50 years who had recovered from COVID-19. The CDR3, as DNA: TGTGCCAGCAGTCTTACTTTGAAGGACAGGGGCCCTGGCTATGGCTACACCTTC. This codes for CASSLTLKDRGPGYGYTF.